The next 32 T cell receptor beta chains were all read from a single sample in a study of T cell repertoires in cytomegalovirus infection (dated by TCRdb to between 2018 and 2021). The sample's treatment or condition, from its label and the paper: in vitro stimulation with specific CMV peptide epitopes to enrich CMV-specific T cells. The reads were generated on an Illumina HiSeq 1500. TCRdb reprocessed the public reads (quality trimming at Q25 with fastp, clone calling with MiXCR) and kept in-frame beta chains. Each entry is one CDR3 protein sequence, shown with its most common DNA and genes. For this sample the table gives a few hundred thousand distinct CDR3 sequences, of which approximately 40% were detected only once. 48% of the sample lies in the top ten. For these TCRs, the target antigens are not known. Here the sequenced sample was cultured PBMCs, taken from culture after CMV antigen stimulation. The receptors derive from a human donor in good health (CMV status not recorded). Some clones in this sample may be carry-over from other donors' samples.

The chain has TRBV19 and TRBJ2-1, with D hard to call. Germline CDR1 and CDR2: LNHDA and SQIVND (reference sequence). Deletions cut 1 base from V and 15 bases from J, with 19 bases between. The CDR3 has 14 amino acids. The CDR3 DNA follows: TGTGCCAGTAGTATAGGGCTGGGGTCGAGCAAGCCGTTCTTC. It specifies CASSIGLGSSKPFF.

The V call is TRBV10-3, the J call TRBJ2-5; no definite D call. From germline, CDR1 is ENHRY and CDR2 SYGVKD. V dropped 4 bases and J dropped 3 bases, with 9 bases sitting between them. The CDR3 loop spans 13 amino acids. CDR3 region: CAISGTEKETQYF. The DNA for the CDR3 is TGTGCCATCAGTGGGACCGAGAAAGAGACCCAGTACTTC.

V gene TRBV11-2 combines with J gene TRBJ2-1, with 12 bases aligning to TRBD2. This CDR3 region has 18 residues. The J segment lost 5 bases and the V segment lost 4 bases, leaving 12 bases of the junction unmatched. From germline, CDR1 is SGHAT and CDR2 FQNNGV. CDR3 bases: TGTGCCAGCAGCTACCCGGGACTAGCGGGCCCGTTTAACAATGAGCAGTTCTTC. This translates into CASSYPGLAGPFNNEQFF.

This clonotype was seen a handful of times. This chain links TRBV5-1 with TRBJ2-2, with 9 positions matching TRBD2. The CDR3 length is 16 residues. Germline-derived CDR1 and CDR2 are SGHRS and YFSETQ. Germline trimming cut 5 bases from V and 5 bases from J; bases unmatched to any gene: 10. The CDR3 spells CASSQASGTLTGELFF. CDR3 nucleotide sequence: TGCGCCAGCAGTCAGGCTAGCGGGACCCTAACCGGGGAGCTGTTTTTT.

The chain is built from TRBV4-1 and TRBJ2-1; no definite D call. CDR3 length equals 13 residues. V lost 2 bases and J lost 5, with 7 bases in between. Germline-derived CDR1 and CDR2 are MGHRA and YSYEKL. CDR3 protein: CASSQPLDNEQFF. DNA of the CDR3: TGCGCCAGCAGCCAACCCCTTGACAATGAGCAGTTCTTC.

The chain has TRBV7-2 and TRBJ2-5; D might be TRBD2 (6 bases). Germline lookup yields CDR1 SGHTA and CDR2 FQGNSA. This CDR3 has 18 residues. V lost 2 bases to trimming and J lost 5 bases, with 24 bases between them. CDR3 coding DNA: TGTGCCAGCAGCTTATCTGGTTTAGGCGGGGCCTTGGGGGAGACCCAGTACTTC. Translating it yields CASSLSGLGGALGETQYF.

This clonotype showed up just a few times. V is TRBV7-2 and J is TRBJ2-7; D call uncertain. Germline V lookup: CDR1 SGHTA, CDR2 FQGNSA. Trimming took 5 bases from V and 3 from J, leaving 17 bases between them. The CDR3 spans 15 residues. Here the CDR3 reads CASSPFEQLDYEQYF. The CDR3 nucleotides are TGTGCCAGCAGCCCCTTTGAGCAGCTGGACTACGAGCAGTACTTC.

The rearrangement joins TRBV18 to TRBJ2-1; 9 nucleotides agree with TRBD2. Trimming removed 3 bases from V and 9 bases from J; junction bases left unmatched: 12. CDR1 and CDR2 from the germline V gene are KGHSH and LQKENI. The CDR3 totals 16 residues. DNA for the CDR3: TGTGCCAGCTCACCCCCGGCTAGCGGGACTGAGGGTGAGCAGTTCTTC. Residues: CASSPPASGTEGEQFF.

This clonotype was seen ten or more times. The CDR3 reads CASRPGLAGLNEQFF. The CDR3 DNA sequence: TGTGCCAGCCGACCCGGACTAGCGGGTCTCAATGAGCAGTTCTTC. The chain recombines TRBV7-2 with TRBJ2-1; 11 nucleotides match TRBD2. The CDR3 is 15 amino acids. CDR1 and CDR2 (germline): SGHTA, FQGNSA. J gave up 6 bases and V 8 bases, and 9 bases lay outside the gene matches.

The chain recombines TRBV7-6 with TRBJ1-2; TRBD1 aligns across 10 bases. The length of the CDR3 is 15 residues. Germline loops: CDR1 SGHVS, CDR2 FNYEAQ. The V gene end was trimmed by 4 bases and the J gene end by 2 bases; junction bases not matched to a gene: 4. The CDR3 sequence is CASSSRQGANYGYTF. The CDR3 nucleotides read TGTGCCAGCAGCTCACGACAGGGGGCGAACTATGGCTACACCTTC.

This chain uses TRBV4-1 with TRBJ2-3; 8 positions agree with TRBD2. The J segment lost 2 bases and the V segment lost 0 bases, leaving 10 bases of the junction unmatched. Germline V gives CDR1 MGHRA, CDR2 YSYEKL. The CDR3 has 18 amino acids. The CDR3 DNA sequence: TGCGCCAGCAGCCAAGAGAGGTCGCTAGCGGGTAACACAGATACGCAGTATTTT. Translated: CASSQERSLAGNTDTQYF.

This clonotype has more than one count but fewer than ten. The chain links TRBV28 to TRBJ1-2; TRBD1 aligns across 7 bases. Looked up from germline, CDR1 is MDHEN and CDR2 is SYDVKM. V dropped 5 bases and J dropped 6; count of bases not matched to a gene: 15. The CDR3 is made up of 16 amino acids. CDR3 sequence: CASSQAGVDRLDGYTF. DNA for the CDR3: TGTGCCAGCAGTCAAGCCGGCGTGGACAGGTTGGATGGCTACACCTTC.

The genes are TRBV24-1 and TRBJ2-3; D is possibly TRBD2 (7 bases). In germline, CDR1 is KGHDR, CDR2 SFDVKD. This CDR3 region has 14 residues. V lost 3 bases and J 7 bases, leaving 13 bases between the germline ends. CDR3 bases: TGTGCCACCAGTGATCCGAGGGGGGGCCATACGCAGTATTTT. Protein sequence: CATSDPRGGHTQYF.

V is TRBV6-8 and J is TRBJ2-1, with TRBD1 as a possible D gene (6 bases). Trimming took off 9 bases at V and 6 bases at J, with 18 bases between the two ends. CDR3 size: 14 residues. The germline V gene has CDR1 MNHGY and CDR2 SAAAGT. CDR3 in amino acids: CASRDTEFSNEQFF. The CDR3, as DNA: TGTGCCAGTCGGGACACGGAGTTTTCCAATGAGCAGTTCTTC.

This clonotype was counted between two and nine times. V gene TRBV6-5 combines with J gene TRBJ2-2; D is ambiguous. This CDR3 spans 16 amino acids. V lost 0 bases and J 1 base, leaving 9 bases between the germline ends. Germline CDR1 is MNHEY and CDR2 is SVGAGI. The CDR3 DNA is TGTGCCAGCAGTTACTCGAGACTGAGGAACACCGGGGAGCTGTTTTTT. This encodes CASSYSRLRNTGELFF.

This clonotype was observed a few times. This rearrangement joins TRBV7-4 to TRBJ2-1, with D hard to call. The germline V and J ends were trimmed by 7 bases and 5 bases, with 9 bases remaining between them. The germline V gene encodes CDR1 SGHVT and CDR2 SQSDAQ. This CDR3 spans 12 amino acids. In nucleotides, the CDR3 is TGTGCCAGCAACCGACTCGACAATGAGCAGTTCTTC. This encodes CASNRLDNEQFF.

The chain has TRBV20-1 and TRBJ2-5; no reliable D call. Trimming left V 4 bases short and J 9 bases short, with 18 bases between. The CDR3 spans 13 residues. CDR1 is DFQATT and CDR2 is SNEGSKA in the germline V gene (reference sequence). CDR3 amino acids: CSATQGPSFPQYF. The CDR3 bases are TGCAGTGCTACCCAAGGGCCATCTTTCCCCCAGTACTTC.

The rearrangement links TRBV5-4 to TRBJ2-1; 9 bases fit TRBD2. Germline V gene data show CDR1 as SGHNT and CDR2 as YYREEE (reference sequence). V was pared by 1 base and J by 6 bases, with 14 bases of the junction left unmatched. This CDR3 has 18 residues. The CDR3 loop is CASSLPGESGRNANEQFF. CDR3 DNA: TGTGCCAGCAGCTTGCCGGGCGAGAGCGGGAGGAACGCCAATGAGCAGTTCTTC. The full variable domain, with the rest looked up from reference TRBV5-4 and TRBJ2-1, is ETGVTQSPTHLIKTRGQQVTLRCSSQSGHNTVSWYQQALGQGPQFIFQYYREEENGRGNFPPRFSGLQFPNYSSELNVNALELDDSALYLCASSLPGESGRNANEQFFGPGTRLTVL.

The V call is TRBV7-9, the J call TRBJ1-5; tentative D call: TRBD1 (5 bases). Trimming took off 5 bases at V and 7 bases at J, with 15 bases between the two ends. CDR1 and CDR2 from the germline V gene are SEHNR and FQNEAQ (reference sequence). CDR3 length: 14 residues. CDR3 loop: CASSRDREGQPQHF. The CDR3 region has the DNA TGTGCCAGCAGCCGCGACAGAGAGGGCCAGCCCCAGCATTTT. Together with reference TRBV7-9 and TRBJ1-5, the CDR3 gives the full variable domain: DTGVSQNPRHKITKRGQNVTFRCDPISEHNRLYWYRQTLGQGPEFLTYFQNEAQLEKSRLLSDRFSAERPKGSFSTLEIQRTEQGDSAMYLCASSRDREGQPQHFGDGTRLSIL.

The sample holds one count of this clonotype. The rearrangement joins TRBV6-4 to TRBJ1-3, with no clear D. V shed 2 bases and J shed 0 bases, with 11 bases lying between them. The CDR3 totals 16 residues. The V gene's germline CDR1 is MRHNA and CDR2 SNTAGT. The CDR3 here is CASSDPTTSSGNTIYF. The CDR3 DNA reads TGTGCCAGCAGTGACCCGACGACAAGCTCTGGAAACACCATATATTTT.

This rearrangement joins TRBV2 to TRBJ2-1; maybe TRBD1 (5 bases). Looked up from germline, CDR1 is SNHLY and CDR2 is FYNNEI. Trimming cost V 6 bases and J 0 bases, with 18 bases left between them. This CDR3 comprises 17 residues. The CDR3 DNA reads TGTGCCAGCAGATTACAACCAGGGCCGAGCTCCTACAATGAGCAGTTCTTC. Translating gives CASRLQPGPSSYNEQFF.

This clonotype was seen a few times. The genes are TRBV10-3 and TRBJ1-4; D gene uncertain. V was pared by 2 bases and J by 8 bases, with 12 bases between. Looked up from germline, CDR1 is ENHRY and CDR2 is SYGVKD. This CDR3 has 14 amino acids. CDR3 region: CAISEGREGEKLFF. CDR3 DNA: TGTGCCATCAGTGAGGGTAGGGAAGGAGAAAAACTGTTTTTT.

The chain couples TRBV20-1 to TRBJ2-1, with 7 nucleotides matching TRBD2. The CDR3 contains 16 residues. V lost 2 bases, J lost 7 bases, and 14 bases stayed unmatched. Looked up from germline, CDR1 is DFQATT and CDR2 is SNEGSKA (reference sequence). The CDR3 here is CSARSWGREADNEQFF. In nucleotides, the CDR3 is TGCAGTGCTAGATCCTGGGGTCGGGAGGCGGATAATGAGCAGTTCTTC.

V is TRBV6-1 and J is TRBJ2-3; D gene uncertain. The germline V gene encodes CDR1 MNHNS and CDR2 SASEGT. Trimming took 7 bases from V and 2 from J, leaving 13 bases between them. The CDR3 sequence is 14 residues long. CDR3 DNA sequence: TGTGCCAGCACCCTCAGGCTTGTCACAGATACGCAGTATTTT. This codes for CASTLRLVTDTQYF.

The rearrangement uses TRBV5-6 and TRBJ2-3; D gene unclear. Germline-derived CDR1 and CDR2 are SGHDT and YYEEEE. This CDR3 is built from 14 residues. Trimming removed 3 bases at V and 0 bases at J, with 8 bases between. The CDR3 reads CASSSVLSTDTQYF. The CDR3 DNA follows: TGTGCCAGCAGCTCAGTACTTAGCACAGATACGCAGTATTTT.

The chain combines TRBV6-2 or TRBV6-3 with TRBJ1-5; TRBD1 might be the D (6 bases). Trimming left V 5 bases short and J 3 bases short, with 11 bases between. The length of the CDR3 is 14 residues. CDR1 MNHEY and CDR2 SVGEGT come from the germline V gene. The chain's CDR3 is CASSRGQNNQPQHF. CDR3 DNA sequence: TGTGCCAGCAGTCGAGGACAGAACAATCAGCCCCAGCATTTT.

This rearrangement joins TRBV6-1 to TRBJ2-4, with no clear D. Germline CDR1 reads MNHNS; CDR2 reads SASEGT. The V and J ends lost 8 bases and 9 bases respectively, with 20 bases between them. The CDR3 is 14 amino acids. Here the CDR3 reads CASRNTDKFPIQYF. The CDR3 nucleotides read TGTGCCAGCCGAAATACCGACAAGTTCCCCATTCAGTACTTC.

This chain links TRBV9 with TRBJ1-5; weak D call: TRBD1 (6 bases). V was clipped by 3 bases and J by 1 base, with 20 bases between them. The CDR3 runs to 18 residues. Looked up from germline, CDR1 is SGDLS and CDR2 is YYNGEE. CDR3 sequence (DNA): TGTGCCAGCAGCGAGCGACAACAGGGCGCCTTGAGCAATCAGCCCCAGCATTTT. Its translation: CASSERQQGALSNQPQHF.

The gene calls are TRBV10-3 and TRBJ1-2; 8 bases align to TRBD1. This CDR3 region has 19 residues. Trimming at V came to 0 bases and at J to 2 bases, leaving 14 bases not matched to a gene. Germline V lookup: CDR1 ENHRY, CDR2 SYGVKD. The CDR3 sequence is CAISESLGTGGQENYGYTF. The CDR3 DNA follows: TGTGCCATCAGTGAGTCCCTCGGGACAGGTGGACAAGAGAACTATGGCTACACCTTC.

This clonotype has only a few counts. This sequence joins TRBV10-1 and TRBJ2-2; D remains ambiguous. The V and J ends lost 2 bases and 1 base respectively, with 5 bases between them. The length of the CDR3 is 14 residues. Germline CDR1 and CDR2: WNHNN and SYGVQD (reference sequence). This CDR3 is CASSENRNTGELFF. For the CDR3, the DNA is TGCGCCAGCAGTGAGAACAGGAACACCGGGGAGCTGTTTTTT.

This chain joins TRBV27 and TRBJ1-5; D is possibly TRBD1 (5 bases). Germline V CDR1 and CDR2: MNHEY, SMNVEV (reference sequence). The CDR3 is made up of 15 amino acids. V lost 6 bases to trimming and J lost 2 bases, with 14 bases between them. The CDR3 DNA sequence: TGTGCCAGCAGGGCCGTGGGACTTCGCAATCAGCCCCAGCATTTT. Its translation: CASRAVGLRNQPQHF.

The chain is built from TRBV10-3 and TRBJ2-7; D gene ambiguous. The CDR3 runs to 14 residues. The germline CDR1 and CDR2 sequences are ENHRY and SYGVKD. Trimming shortened V by 4 bases and J by 1 base, and 11 bases separated the two germline ends. The CDR3 loop is CAISAGGLSYEQYF. CDR3 in DNA: TGTGCCATCAGTGCTGGCGGTCTTTCCTACGAGCAGTACTTC.